This T cell receptor beta chain was identified in a study of cytomegalovirus exposure and HLA in healthy donors. Findings and caveats of the study: A later analysis linked a missense DCLRE1C variant to TCR beta V- and J-gene trimming. Reports indicate that TCR beta sequences accurately predicted the HLA-A and HLA-B alleles of most subjects.

A remark on this clone: Antigen: not known. A junction end diverges from the germline sequence, so it may reflect a read error.

Germline V gene data show CDR1 as SEHNR and CDR2 as FQNEAQ (reference sequence). The CDR3 length is 17 residues. Researchers ran the PCR with 60 Vbeta and 13 Jbeta primers. Assay: immunoSEQ multiplex PCR; the TCRdb copy retains only in-frame clones and omits some. The data contain about 160,000 clones, roughly three quarters of them singletons. This rearrangement joins TRBV7-9 to TRBJ2-2; 7 bases fit TRBD1. The origin of this receptor is a male donor in good health and CMV-seropositive. The sequenced sample was PBMCs. CDR3 sequence (DNA): TGTTCCAGCAGCTCCCCACAGGGGATCGCGAACACCGGGGAGCTGTTTTTT. Translating it yields CSSSSPQGIANTGELFF.